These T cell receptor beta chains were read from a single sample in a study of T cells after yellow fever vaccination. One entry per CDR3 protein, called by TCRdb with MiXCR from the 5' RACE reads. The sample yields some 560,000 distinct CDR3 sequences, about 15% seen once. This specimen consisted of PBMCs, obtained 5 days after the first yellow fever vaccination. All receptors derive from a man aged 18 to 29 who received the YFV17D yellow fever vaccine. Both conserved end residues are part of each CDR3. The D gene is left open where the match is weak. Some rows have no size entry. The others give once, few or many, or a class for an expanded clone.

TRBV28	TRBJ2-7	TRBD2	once	TGTGCCAGCTTGAACGGGGGGAGCTCCTACGAGCAGTACTTC	CASLNGGSSYEQYF
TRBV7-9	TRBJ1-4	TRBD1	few	TGTGCCAGCAGCTTACGAGTATCACAGGGGATGGAAAAACTGTTTTTT	CASSLRVSQGMEKLFF
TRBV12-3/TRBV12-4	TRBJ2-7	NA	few	TGTGCCAGCAGTTTAGGGGCGCGGTACGAGCAGTACTTC	CASSLGARYEQYF
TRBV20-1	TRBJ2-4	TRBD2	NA	TGCAGTGCTTTACCGGGACTAGCGAGTGGTGGGATTCAGTACTTC	CSALPGLASGGIQYF
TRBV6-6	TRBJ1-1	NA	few	TGTGCCAGCAGTTACTCTCCCGGGGATGAAGCTTTCTTT	CASSYSPGDEAFF
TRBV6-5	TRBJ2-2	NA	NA	TGTGCCAGCAGTTTAACCCAGGGTACCGGGGAGCTGTTTTTT	CASSLTQGTGELFF
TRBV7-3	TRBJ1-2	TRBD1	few	TGTGCCAGCAGCTTAACGGTCGCGGGACAGGGGGCGCACGGCTACACCTTC	CASSLTVAGQGAHGYTF
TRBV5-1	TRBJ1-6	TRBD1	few	TGCGCCAGCAGCTTGACGCAGGGGGCAAATTCACCCCTCCACTTT	CASSLTQGANSPLHF
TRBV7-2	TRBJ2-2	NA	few	TGTGCCAGCAGCCCCAGGACTGACACCGGGGAGCTGTTTTTT	CASSPRTDTGELFF
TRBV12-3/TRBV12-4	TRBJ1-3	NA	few	TGTGCCAGTCCGGGGCCTAGCTCTGGAAACACCATATATTTT	CASPGPSSGNTIYF
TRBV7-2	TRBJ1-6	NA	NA	TGTGCCAGCAGCTTAGGGGGGGACGGCTATAATTCACCCCTCCACTTT	CASSLGGDGYNSPLHF
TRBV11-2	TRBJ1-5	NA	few	TGTGCCAGCAGCTCGGCCGTTGGCGGGGGCAATCAGCCCCAGCATTTT	CASSSAVGGGNQPQHF
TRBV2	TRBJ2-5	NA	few	TGTGCCAGCATGGGCAGGGTAGGCCAAGAGACCCAGTACTTC	CASMGRVGQETQYF
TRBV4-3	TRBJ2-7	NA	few	TGCGCCAGCAGCCAAGGCTCCGACTACGAGCAGTACTTC	CASSQGSDYEQYF
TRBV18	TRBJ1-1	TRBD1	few	TGTGCCAGCTCAACACAGGGGGAGGACACTGAAGCTTTCTTT	CASSTQGEDTEAFF
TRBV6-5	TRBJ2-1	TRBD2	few	TGTGCCAGCAGTTACTGGGGGGGAAGAAATGAGCAGTTCTTC	CASSYWGGRNEQFF
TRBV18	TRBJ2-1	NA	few	TGTGCCAGCTCACCACGCGAGGGGTACAATGAGCAGTTCTTC	CASSPREGYNEQFF
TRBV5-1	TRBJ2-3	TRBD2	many	TGCGCCAGCAGCTTGCTGGCGGGGGGGCCTGATACGCAGTATTTT	CASSLLAGGPDTQYF